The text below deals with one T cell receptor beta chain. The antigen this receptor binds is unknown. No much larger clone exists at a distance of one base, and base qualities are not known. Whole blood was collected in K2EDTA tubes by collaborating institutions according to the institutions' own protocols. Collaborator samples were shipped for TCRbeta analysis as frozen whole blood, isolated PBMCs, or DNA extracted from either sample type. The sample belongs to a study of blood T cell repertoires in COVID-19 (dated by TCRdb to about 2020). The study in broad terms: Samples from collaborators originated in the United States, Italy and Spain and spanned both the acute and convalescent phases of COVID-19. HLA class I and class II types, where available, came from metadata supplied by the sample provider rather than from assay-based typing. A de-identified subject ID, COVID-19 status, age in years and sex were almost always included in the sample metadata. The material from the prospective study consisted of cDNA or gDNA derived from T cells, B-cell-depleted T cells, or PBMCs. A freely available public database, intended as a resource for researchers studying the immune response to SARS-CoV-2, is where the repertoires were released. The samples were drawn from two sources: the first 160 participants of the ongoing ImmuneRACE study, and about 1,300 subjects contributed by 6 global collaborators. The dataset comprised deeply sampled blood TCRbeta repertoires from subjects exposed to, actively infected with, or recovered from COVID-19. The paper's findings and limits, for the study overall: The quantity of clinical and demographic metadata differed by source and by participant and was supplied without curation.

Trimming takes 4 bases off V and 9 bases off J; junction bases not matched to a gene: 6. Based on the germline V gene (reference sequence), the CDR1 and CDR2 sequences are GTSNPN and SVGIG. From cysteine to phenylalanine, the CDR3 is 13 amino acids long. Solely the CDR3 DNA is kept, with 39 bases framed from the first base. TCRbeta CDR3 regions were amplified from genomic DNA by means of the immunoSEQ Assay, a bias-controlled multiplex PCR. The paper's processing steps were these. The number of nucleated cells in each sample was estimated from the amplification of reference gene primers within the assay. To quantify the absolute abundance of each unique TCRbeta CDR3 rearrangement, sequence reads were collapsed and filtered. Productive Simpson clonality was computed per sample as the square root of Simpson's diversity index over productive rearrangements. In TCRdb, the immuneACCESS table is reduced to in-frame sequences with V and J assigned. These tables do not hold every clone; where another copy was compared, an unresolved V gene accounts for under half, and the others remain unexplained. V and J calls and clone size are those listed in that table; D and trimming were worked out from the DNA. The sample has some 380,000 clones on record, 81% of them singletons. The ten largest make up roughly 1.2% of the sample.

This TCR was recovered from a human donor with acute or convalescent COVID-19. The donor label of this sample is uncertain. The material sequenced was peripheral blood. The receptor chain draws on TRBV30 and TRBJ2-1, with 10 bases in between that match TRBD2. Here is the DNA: TGTGCCTGGACCCTAGCGGGAGCCTTTGAGCAGTTCTTC. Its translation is CAWTLAGAFEQFF.